Listed below are T cell receptor beta chains from one sample, sequenced in a study of beta chain features in type 1 diabetes. Here immunoSEQ multiplex PCR was the method, and the copy in TCRdb shows in-frame clones only, minus some. The sample lists hundreds of thousands of clones, around 16% occurring once. Sample: naive CD4+ T cells from blood. Receptor source: a man younger than 30 with type 1 diabetes. Both conserved end residues are part of each CDR3. Fields, in order: D gene, V gene, clone size, J gene, CDR3 protein, CDR3 DNA. D genes are given only for firm matches. Only some rows state a clone size, as once, few, many or a class for expanded clones.

d_gene: TRBD1
v_gene: TRBV19
abundance: once
j_gene: TRBJ2-5
CDR3aa: CASSSETGRETQYF
CDR3nt: TGTGCCAGTAGTTCGGAGACAGGGAGAGAGACCCAGTACTTC

d_gene: TRBD1
v_gene: TRBV11-2
abundance: few
j_gene: TRBJ2-7
CDR3aa: CASSLRDRGSYEQYF
CDR3nt: TGTGCCAGCAGCTTGAGGGACAGGGGCTCCTACGAGCAGTACTTC

d_gene: TRBD2
v_gene: TRBV29-1
abundance: few
j_gene: TRBJ2-7
CDR3aa: CSVLSGRYDEQYF
CDR3nt: TGCAGCGTCCTTAGCGGGAGATACGACGAGCAGTACTTC

d_gene: TRBD2
v_gene: TRBV5-1
abundance: NA
j_gene: TRBJ2-1
CDR3aa: CASSPTVAGVGNEQFF
CDR3nt: TGCGCCAGCAGCCCCACGGTGGCGGGAGTAGGGAATGAGCAGTTCTTC

d_gene: TRBD2
v_gene: TRBV5-6
abundance: NA
j_gene: TRBJ2-7
CDR3aa: CASSLVRGDPRPEQYF
CDR3nt: TGTGCCAGCAGCTTGGTTCGGGGGGACCCTCGACCCGAGCAGTACTTC

d_gene: NA
v_gene: TRBV7-2
abundance: few
j_gene: TRBJ1-1
CDR3aa: CASSLKVGTEAFF
CDR3nt: TGTGCCAGCAGCTTAAAAGTCGGTACTGAAGCTTTCTTT

d_gene: NA
v_gene: TRBV29-1
abundance: NA
j_gene: TRBJ1-1
CDR3aa: CSVDWVRGSTEAFF
CDR3nt: TGCAGCGTTGATTGGGTTCGGGGTTCCACTGAAGCTTTCTTT

d_gene: TRBD1
v_gene: TRBV27
abundance: NA
j_gene: TRBJ2-2
CDR3aa: CASSPGTGETGELFF
CDR3nt: TGTGCCAGCAGTCCCGGGACAGGGGAAACCGGGGAGCTGTTTTTT

d_gene: TRBD2
v_gene: TRBV25-1
abundance: NA
j_gene: TRBJ2-1
CDR3aa: CASSEYSGRANNEQFF
CDR3nt: TGTGCCAGCAGTGAATATTCTGGGAGGGCCAACAATGAGCAGTTCTTC

d_gene: NA
v_gene: TRBV28
abundance: NA
j_gene: TRBJ2-5
CDR3aa: CASSGGQSYQETQYF
CDR3nt: TGTGCCAGCAGTGGTGGACAGTCGTACCAAGAGACCCAGTACTTC

d_gene: TRBD1
v_gene: TRBV19
abundance: few
j_gene: TRBJ1-2
CDR3aa: CASSPDRDSFYGYTF
CDR3nt: TGTGCCAGTAGCCCCGACCGGGACAGTTTCTATGGCTACACCTTC

d_gene: TRBD1
v_gene: TRBV5-4
abundance: few
j_gene: TRBJ1-2
CDR3aa: CASSSGMGPGTGTNYGYTF
CDR3nt: TGTGCCAGCAGCTCGGGGATGGGGCCCGGGACAGGGACTAACTATGGCTACACCTTC

d_gene: NA
v_gene: TRBV5-1
abundance: NA
j_gene: TRBJ1-2
CDR3aa: CASSPQGNPYGYTF
CDR3nt: TGCGCCAGCAGCCCCCAGGGGAACCCCTATGGCTACACCTTC

d_gene: NA
v_gene: TRBV27
abundance: few
j_gene: TRBJ2-5
CDR3aa: CASSSTYQETQYF
CDR3nt: TGTGCCAGCAGCTCGACTTACCAAGAGACCCAGTACTTC

d_gene: NA
v_gene: TRBV5-4
abundance: few
j_gene: TRBJ1-1
CDR3aa: CASSLEWGETEAFF
CDR3nt: TGTGCCAGCAGCTTGGAATGGGGCGAGACTGAAGCTTTCTTT

d_gene: NA
v_gene: TRBV9
abundance: NA
j_gene: TRBJ1-2
CDR3aa: CASSVGGTTPNYGYTF
CDR3nt: TGTGCCAGCAGCGTAGGGGGGACAACTCCTAACTATGGCTACACCTTC

d_gene: NA
v_gene: TRBV7-8
abundance: NA
j_gene: TRBJ2-1
CDR3aa: CASSRTGSPGNEQFF
CDR3nt: TGTGCCAGCAGCAGAACCGGCTCACCGGGAAATGAGCAGTTCTTC

d_gene: TRBD1
v_gene: TRBV7-9
abundance: NA
j_gene: TRBJ2-7
CDR3aa: CASSLGQGLDEQYF
CDR3nt: TGTGCCAGCAGCTTGGGACAGGGACTTGACGAGCAGTACTTC

d_gene: TRBD2
v_gene: TRBV30
abundance: few
j_gene: TRBJ2-5
CDR3aa: CAWSPGRASETQYF
CDR3nt: TGTGCCTGGAGTCCGGGGAGGGCCTCGGAGACCCAGTACTTC

d_gene: NA
v_gene: TRBV6-6
abundance: NA
j_gene: TRBJ1-1
CDR3aa: CASSNTAGYTEAFF
CDR3nt: TGTGCCAGCAGTAACACAGCGGGGTACACTGAAGCTTTCTTT

d_gene: TRBD2
v_gene: TRBV5-4
abundance: few
j_gene: TRBJ2-7
CDR3aa: CASSPVRSTSGGSSYEQYF
CDR3nt: TGTGCCAGCAGCCCCGTTCGATCGACTAGCGGGGGGAGCTCCTACGAGCAGTACTTC

d_gene: NA
v_gene: TRBV7-7
abundance: few
j_gene: TRBJ2-5
CDR3aa: CASSFGVTETQYF
CDR3nt: TGTGCCAGCAGCTTCGGGGTTACAGAGACCCAGTACTTC

d_gene: TRBD1
v_gene: TRBV6-4
abundance: NA
j_gene: TRBJ2-1
CDR3aa: CASSEGTGIANEQFF
CDR3nt: TGTGCCAGCAGTGAAGGGACAGGGATTGCCAATGAGCAGTTCTTC

d_gene: NA
v_gene: TRBV7-8
abundance: few
j_gene: TRBJ2-1
CDR3aa: CASSRVGGDNEQFF
CDR3nt: TGTGCCAGCAGCCGAGTCGGCGGTGACAATGAGCAGTTCTTC

d_gene: NA
v_gene: TRBV28
abundance: few
j_gene: TRBJ2-5
CDR3aa: CASKYWETQYF
CDR3nt: TGTGCCAGCAAGTACTGGGAGACCCAGTACTTC

d_gene: TRBD2
v_gene: TRBV11-2
abundance: NA
j_gene: TRBJ2-1
CDR3aa: CASSFPTSGGSYNEQFF
CDR3nt: TGTGCCAGCAGCTTCCCAACTAGCGGGGGCTCCTACAATGAGCAGTTCTTC

d_gene: TRBD2
v_gene: TRBV18
abundance: once
j_gene: TRBJ2-1
CDR3aa: CASSPTRTSGGIEQFF
CDR3nt: TGTGCCAGCTCACCAACCCGGACTAGCGGGGGCATTGAGCAGTTCTTC

d_gene: TRBD1
v_gene: TRBV23-1
abundance: NA
j_gene: TRBJ2-7
CDR3aa: CASRTDRNYSYEQYF
CDR3nt: TGCGCCAGCAGGACGGACAGGAACTACTCCTACGAGCAGTACTTC

d_gene: TRBD1
v_gene: TRBV4-3
abundance: few
j_gene: TRBJ1-3
CDR3aa: CASSQDRAGGNTIYF
CDR3nt: TGCGCCAGCAGCCAAGATCGGGCAGGGGGTAACACCATATATTTT

d_gene: NA
v_gene: TRBV5-4
abundance: NA
j_gene: TRBJ2-3
CDR3aa: CASSLVASPDTQYF
CDR3nt: TGTGCCAGCAGCTTGGTGGCTAGCCCAGATACGCAGTATTTT

d_gene: TRBD1
v_gene: TRBV9
abundance: NA
j_gene: TRBJ1-4
CDR3aa: CASSVRGQGGEKLFF
CDR3nt: TGTGCCAGCAGCGTCAGAGGACAGGGGGGTGAAAAACTGTTTTTT

d_gene: NA
v_gene: TRBV2
abundance: NA
j_gene: TRBJ1-2
CDR3aa: CATATVSRNYGYTF
CDR3nt: TGTGCCACCGCAACTGTCTCGAGGAACTATGGCTACACCTTC

d_gene: TRBD1
v_gene: TRBV2
abundance: NA
j_gene: TRBJ1-1
CDR3aa: CASTLNRGGEHTEAFF
CDR3nt: TGTGCCAGCACTCTGAACAGGGGAGGTGAGCACACTGAAGCTTTCTTT

d_gene: TRBD1
v_gene: TRBV6-6
abundance: few
j_gene: TRBJ2-7
CDR3aa: CASSFDRGNLYEQYF
CDR3nt: TGTGCCAGCAGTTTTGACAGGGGGAACTTATACGAGCAGTACTTC

d_gene: NA
v_gene: TRBV18
abundance: few
j_gene: TRBJ2-7
CDR3aa: CASSSDTGGYEQYF
CDR3nt: TGTGCCAGCTCATCGGATACCGGGGGCTACGAGCAGTACTTC

d_gene: NA
v_gene: TRBV5-1
abundance: NA
j_gene: TRBJ1-5
CDR3aa: CASSMGEGPQHF
CDR3nt: TGCGCCAGCAGCATGGGTGAGGGACCCCAGCATTTT

d_gene: NA
v_gene: TRBV28
abundance: few
j_gene: TRBJ2-5
CDR3aa: CASSTPGVQETQYF
CDR3nt: TGTGCCAGCAGTACCCCAGGGGTCCAAGAGACCCAGTACTTC

d_gene: TRBD2
v_gene: TRBV7-2
abundance: few
j_gene: TRBJ2-3
CDR3aa: CASSLARLAEARWTQYF
CDR3nt: TGTGCCAGCAGCTTAGCCCGACTAGCGGAGGCGAGGTGGACGCAGTATTTT

d_gene: TRBD2
v_gene: TRBV5-1
abundance: NA
j_gene: TRBJ2-1
CDR3aa: CASSLGVASGKVNEQFF
CDR3nt: TGCGCCAGCAGCTTGGGGGTGGCTAGCGGGAAGGTCAATGAGCAGTTCTTC

d_gene: NA
v_gene: TRBV30
abundance: NA
j_gene: TRBJ1-5
CDR3aa: CAWSVRFGGRNQPQHF
CDR3nt: TGTGCCTGGAGTGTACGATTTGGCGGGCGCAATCAGCCCCAGCATTTT

d_gene: NA
v_gene: TRBV9
abundance: few
j_gene: TRBJ2-2
CDR3aa: CASSITLGDRSTGELFF
CDR3nt: TGTGCCAGCAGCATCACCCTAGGCGACAGGTCCACCGGGGAGCTGTTTTTT

d_gene: TRBD2
v_gene: TRBV9
abundance: NA
j_gene: TRBJ2-5
CDR3aa: CASSLGTSGGAGETQYF
CDR3nt: TGTGCCAGCAGCCTCGGGACTAGCGGGGGGGCGGGAGAGACCCAGTACTTC

d_gene: NA
v_gene: TRBV11-2
abundance: NA
j_gene: TRBJ1-6
CDR3aa: CASSPVGAGSSPLHF
CDR3nt: TGTGCCAGCAGCCCAGTGGGGGCCGGCAGTTCGCCCCTCCACTTT

d_gene: NA
v_gene: TRBV5-4
abundance: NA
j_gene: TRBJ2-1
CDR3aa: CASSLDPARNEQFF
CDR3nt: TGTGCCAGCAGCTTGGACCCAGCGCGGAATGAGCAGTTCTTC

d_gene: NA
v_gene: TRBV9
abundance: NA
j_gene: TRBJ2-7
CDR3aa: CASSVGSRGFYEQYF
CDR3nt: TGTGCCAGCAGCGTAGGTAGTAGGGGATTCTACGAGCAGTACTTC